This is a list of T cell receptor beta chains from one sample in a study of breast tumors, draining lymph nodes, adjacent tissues. From the multiplex PCR reads, TCRdb called clonotypes with MiXCR, one entry per CDR3 protein. The sample has more than 100,000 distinct CDR3 sequences, approximately 20% seen once. Material for sequencing was axillary lymph node tissue. These receptors came from a female donor with breast cancer. Some clones in this sample may be carry-over from other donors' samples. Each CDR3 is given with its conserved first and last residue. D genes are given only for firm matches.

V: TRBV11-2; J: TRBJ2-5; D: .; CDR3: CASSLDRGWGETQYF
V: TRBV7-8; J: TRBJ2-7; D: .; CDR3: CASSALSSGEQYF
V: TRBV14; J: TRBJ2-7; D: .; CDR3: CASSQLWGPTYEQYF
V: TRBV11-2; J: TRBJ2-2; D: TRBD2; CDR3: CASRGLAGGPVTGELFF
V: TRBV5-1; J: TRBJ1-6; D: .; CDR3: CASSLDGRVDSPLHF
V: TRBV6-6; J: TRBJ1-5; D: .; CDR3: CASSYPDISNQPQHF
V: TRBV30; J: TRBJ1-3; D: .; CDR3: CAWSVGNTIYF
V: TRBV11-2; J: TRBJ1-2; D: .; CDR3: CASSLDQGEAFYGYTF
V: TRBV9; J: TRBJ2-1; D: TRBD2; CDR3: CASSVASSGPYNEQFF
V: TRBV6-2/TRBV6-3; J: TRBJ2-7; D: .; CDR3: CASTQTGSYEQYF
V: TRBV6-1; J: TRBJ1-5; D: .; CDR3: CASNRAGPSNQPQHF
V: TRBV19; J: TRBJ2-2; D: TRBD2; CDR3: CASSKAVGGASTGELFF
V: TRBV7-2; J: TRBJ1-5; D: .; CDR3: CASSLGLQPQHF
V: TRBV12-3/TRBV12-4; J: TRBJ1-3; D: .; CDR3: CASSFVVGNTIYF
V: TRBV19; J: TRBJ2-6; D: .; CDR3: CASSIADSGANVLTF
V: TRBV7-2; J: TRBJ2-5; D: .; CDR3: CASSLADGGQETQYF
V: TRBV6-6; J: TRBJ2-2; D: TRBD1; CDR3: CASRRTGSVTGELFF
V: TRBV4-2; J: TRBJ1-2; D: .; CDR3: CASSQDWRENYGYTF
V: TRBV5-1; J: TRBJ2-7; D: TRBD2; CDR3: CASSSGMPWEQYF
V: TRBV28; J: TRBJ2-7; D: .; CDR3: CASSLPRAYEQYF